This T cell receptor (beta chain) was identified in a study of spatial heterogeneity in lung cancer. Time point: blood at routine non-recurrence follow-up after resection. The input material, whole RNA from tumor, nontumor lung or frozen PBMC, was sequenced unsorted. Each CDR3 protein gets one entry after TCRdb re-called the 5' RACE reads with MiXCR. The sample includes around 110,000 distinct CDR3 sequences, less than 15% of them seen just once. The sequencing used PBMCs, collected at follow-up. The clonotype comes from a male donor with early-stage non-small cell lung cancer.

The CDR3 is CASSKFSGAQETQYF. CDR3 coding DNA: TGTGCCAGCAGCAAATTCTCAGGGGCACAAGAGACCCAGTACTTC. V gene TRBV9 combines with J gene TRBJ2-5, with D perhaps TRBD1 (6 bases). Deletions cut 4 bases from V and 2 bases from J, with 15 bases between. This CDR3 is built from 15 residues. Germline loops: CDR1 SGDLS, CDR2 YYNGEE.